This T cell receptor beta chain was observed in a study of human T cells and chemical hapten exposure. As for time point: patch test 1, 2 weeks after DPC sensitization. Treatment of the sample: therapeutic diphenylcyclopropenone sensitization with weekly scalp DPC. Blood collection took place prior to placing each patch test. In this sample, this clonotype turned up a few times. TCRdb re-derived calls from the RACE reads in MiXCR, one entry per CDR3 protein. The repertoire consists of 150,000 to 200,000 distinct CDR3 sequences, with 13% to 15% occurring once and the leading ten covering about 1.7%. Germline V gives CDR1 ENHRY, CDR2 SYGVKD. The CDR3 has 15 residues. Trimming removed 2 bases from V and 7 bases from J, with 15 bases in between.

This receptor was identified in a woman aged 30 to 39 with alopecia areata. Some clones in this sample may be carry-over from other donors' samples. The V and J genes are TRBV10-3 and TRBJ2-1; D is possibly TRBD1 (6 bases). Sequences were derived from whole blood, sampled in connection with sensitization to the hapten diphenylcyclopropenone (DPC). CDR3 amino acids: CAISERQGNLNEQFF. CDR3 DNA: TGTGCCATCAGTGAGCGCCAGGGGAATTTGAATGAGCAGTTCTTC.